The 20 T cell receptor beta chains in this list originate from one sample, sequenced in a study of technical replicates of blood from a handful of donors. Sequenced by immunoSEQ multiplex PCR; TCRdb stores in-frame clones only, minus some. The sample includes approximately 95,000 clones, about 95% of them seen just once. Sequenced material: T cells isolated from PBMCs. All receptors come from a human donor in good health.

V gene TRBV29-1 combines with J gene TRBJ1-2; 7 bases are a match to TRBD1. Germline-derived CDR1 and CDR2 are SQVTM and ANQGSEA. This CDR3 is 16 amino acids long. V gave up 2 bases and J gave up 4 bases; unmatched junction bases: 13. CDR3 sequence reads: CSVELTGTAFSYGYTF. Written as DNA, the CDR3 is TGCAGCGTTGAACTAACCGGGACAGCCTTTTCCTATGGCTACACCTTC.

This rearrangement joins TRBV28 to TRBJ1-1; tentative D call: TRBD1 (6 bases). V lost 6 bases and J lost 3, with 17 bases in between. CDR3 length equals 15 residues. Germline V gives CDR1 MDHEN, CDR2 SYDVKM. This CDR3 reads CASSPGTPIYTEAFF. The CDR3 DNA follows: TGTGCCAGCAGCCCCGGGACACCCATCTACACTGAAGCTTTCTTT.

The CDR3 loop reads CASSLGGQGGYEQFF. The CDR3 DNA is TGTGCCAGCAGCCTCGGGGGACAGGGTGGCTATGAGCAGTTCTTC. The V call is TRBV9, the J call TRBJ2-1; 9 bases are a match to TRBD1. The junction had 10 bases not matched to a gene; V was cut back by 4 bases and J by 8 bases. The CDR3 totals 15 residues. Germline V CDR1 and CDR2: SGDLS, YYNGEE.

The chain recombines TRBV28 with TRBJ1-2; D is unclear. Germline CDR1 reads MDHEN; CDR2 reads SYDVKM. V gave up 9 bases and J gave up 3 bases, with 8 bases separating them. The CDR3 loop spans 11 amino acids. The chain's CDR3 is CASRSYYGYTF. The CDR3 region has the DNA TGTGCCAGTCGGTCCTACTATGGCTACACCTTC.

This rearrangement joins TRBV18 to TRBJ1-4; D call uncertain. This CDR3 has 14 residues. Deletions cut 3 bases from V and 8 bases from J, with 13 bases between. Germline V lookup: CDR1 KGHSH, CDR2 LQKENI. This chain's CDR3 is CASSPEVEPEKLFF. The CDR3 nucleotides read TGTGCCAGCTCACCCGAGGTGGAGCCAGAAAAACTGTTTTTT.

CDR3 nucleotide sequence: TGTGCCAGCAGTGAAGCGCTAAGCGGGCTCACAGATACGCAGTATTTT. This gives the protein CASSEALSGLTDTQYF. The chain couples TRBV2 to TRBJ2-3; D is perhaps TRBD2 (6 bases). This CDR3 has 16 amino acids. V was trimmed by 0 bases and J by 2 bases, leaving 12 bases between them. The germline V gene has CDR1 SNHLY and CDR2 FYNNEI.

The genes are TRBV5-1 and TRBJ2-7, with 7 nucleotides matching TRBD1. Germline trimming cut 4 bases from V and 1 base from J; bases unmatched to any gene: 2. The CDR3 has 13 residues. Germline lookup yields CDR1 SGHRS and CDR2 YFSETQ. This chain's CDR3 is CASSPQGSYEQYF. CDR3 nucleotides: TGCGCCAGCAGCCCACAGGGGTCCTACGAGCAGTACTTC.

The chain recombines TRBV19 with TRBJ2-1; 10 bases are a match to TRBD2. Per the germline V gene, CDR1 is LNHDA and CDR2 is SQIVND (reference sequence). CDR3 length equals 16 residues. V was clipped by 5 bases and J by 3 bases; unmatched bases: 7. CDR3 residues: CASSPLAGGFYNEQFF. The CDR3 DNA is TGTGCCAGTAGTCCGTTAGCGGGAGGTTTCTACAATGAGCAGTTCTTC.

The gene calls are TRBV28 and TRBJ2-2; D not resolved. This CDR3 spans 12 amino acids. Trimming left V 5 bases short and J 3 bases short, with 4 bases between. Germline V gives CDR1 MDHEN, CDR2 SYDVKM. CDR3 sequence (DNA): TGTGCCAGCAGTCTCGACACCGGGGAGCTGTTTTTT. Translation: CASSLDTGELFF. Looking up the rest from reference TRBV28 and TRBJ2-2 gives the full variable domain: DVKVTQSSRYLVKRTGEKVFLECVQDMDHENMFWYRQDPGLGLRLIYFSYDVKMKEKGDIPEGYSVSREKKERFSLILESASTNQTSMYLCASSLDTGELFFGEGSRLTVL.

The V call is TRBV7-6, the J call TRBJ2-3, with 9 bases lining up with TRBD1. Germline V CDR1 and CDR2: SGHVS, FNYEAQ. Trimming at V came to 5 bases and at J to 4 bases, leaving 10 bases not matched to a gene. The CDR3 is 16 amino acids. The chain's CDR3 is CASSLPGQGSPDTQYF. In DNA form, the CDR3 reads TGTGCCAGCAGCCTCCCGGGACAGGGATCGCCAGATACGCAGTATTTT.

This clone appeared a single time. V gene TRBV2 combines with J gene TRBJ2-5; 9 nucleotides agree with TRBD1. The CDR3 spans 14 residues. Trimming at V came to 6 bases and at J to 4 bases, leaving 6 bases not matched to a gene. Germline values: CDR1 SNHLY, CDR2 FYNNEI. The CDR3 region is CASREGTGRETQYF. The CDR3 DNA is TGTGCCAGCAGGGAGGGGACAGGGAGAGAGACCCAGTACTTC. Variable domain in full (rest from reference TRBV2 and TRBJ2-5): EPEVTQTPSHQVTQMGQEVILRCVPISNHLYFYWYRQILGQKVEFLVSFYNNEISEKSEIFDDQFSVERPDGSNFTLKIRSTKLEDSAMYFCASREGTGRETQYFGPGTRLLVL.

The chain is built from TRBV2 and TRBJ2-7, with TRBD1 matching 9 bases. The CDR3 is 14 residues long. Trimming cost V 5 bases and J 4 bases; bases outside gene matches: 6. CDR1 and CDR2 (germline): SNHLY, FYNNEI. This chain's CDR3 is CASSTNRGQYEQYF. The CDR3 DNA follows: TGTGCCAGCAGTACTAACAGGGGGCAGTACGAGCAGTACTTC.

The rearrangement joins TRBV6-5 to TRBJ1-5; TRBD1 is a possible D gene (5 bases). V lost 5 bases to trimming and J lost 1 base, with 12 bases between them. The CDR3 spans 15 residues. CDR1 and CDR2 from the germline V gene are MNHEY and SVGAGI. CDR3 sequence (DNA): TGTGCCAGCAGTAAAGAGGGACTGAGCAATCAGCCCCAGCATTTT. Residues: CASSKEGLSNQPQHF.

This clone was detected only once. V gene TRBV5-6 combines with J gene TRBJ1-2; 12 nucleotides align to TRBD1. The CDR3 extends over 16 amino acids. V lost 3 bases and J lost 3; bases outside the gene matches: 6. Germline lookup yields CDR1 SGHDT and CDR2 YYEEEE. In DNA form, the CDR3 reads TGTGCCAGCAGCTCCGGGACAGGGGGCCGATACTATGGCTACACCTTC. It translates to CASSSGTGGRYYGYTF.

V and J are TRBV7-3 and TRBJ2-5; 10 bases are a match to TRBD2. Germline lookup yields CDR1 SGHTA and CDR2 FQGTGA. There are 15 residues in the CDR3. The V segment lost 3 bases and the J segment 2 bases; nucleotides outside the gene matches: 3. The CDR3 nucleotides are TGTGCCAGCAGCTTTTGGACTAGCGGTCAAGAGACCCAGTACTTC. Protein product: CASSFWTSGQETQYF.

This clone appeared once. The rearrangement joins TRBV30 to TRBJ2-1; the match to TRBD2 covers 7 bases. Germline V gene sequence: CDR1 GTSNPN, CDR2 SVGIG (reference sequence). The length of the CDR3 is 14 residues. The junction had 8 bases not matched to a gene; V was cut back by 6 bases and J by 3 bases. The CDR3 DNA sequence: TGTGCCTGCCCTGAGCGGGAAAACTACAATGAGCAGTTCTTC. It yields the protein CACPERENYNEQFF.

This clone was recorded a few times. V and J are TRBV27 and TRBJ2-7, with TRBD2 matching over 10 bases. Germline CDR1 and CDR2: MNHEY and SMNVEV (reference sequence). The CDR3 totals 14 residues. Germline trimming cut 3 bases from V and 4 bases from J; bases unmatched to any gene: 3. The CDR3 DNA reads as TGTGCCAGCAGTTTGTCTAGCGGGAGTTACGAGCAGTACTTC. This gives the protein CASSLSSGSYEQYF.

The CDR3 DNA follows: TGTGCCAGCAGCTTGGGCAGGGGCGGAAACACCATATATTTT. Protein sequence: CASSLGRGGNTIYF. The gene calls are TRBV5-6 and TRBJ1-3; weak D call: TRBD1 (6 bases). Germline V lookup: CDR1 SGHDT, CDR2 YYEEEE. CDR3 size: 14 residues. The V end lost 0 bases, the J end lost 4 bases, and 8 bases lay between the germline ends. Based on the CDR3 plus reference TRBV5-6 and TRBJ1-3, the full variable domain is DAGVTQSPTHLIKTRGQQVTLRCSPKSGHDTVSWYQQALGQGPQFIFQYYEEEERQRGNFPDRFSGHQFPNYSSELNVNALLLGDSALYLCASSLGRGGNTIYFGEGSWLTVV.

The chain has TRBV27 and TRBJ2-5; 7 bases fit TRBD1. With the DNA end fitting TRBJ2-7 better, the J assignment may be wrong. Looked up from germline, CDR1 is MNHEY and CDR2 is SMNVEV (reference sequence). There are 15 residues in the CDR3. Here the CDR3 DNA reads TGTGCCAGCAGCCAAACCGGGACAGTATCCTACGAGCAGTACTTC. Protein: CASSQTGTVSYEQYF.

This clone was observed once. The chain employs TRBV28 and TRBJ2-5; D is possibly TRBD1 (6 bases). CDR3 length equals 19 residues. V was pared by 1 base and J by 1 base, with 22 bases between. The germline V gene encodes CDR1 MDHEN and CDR2 SYDVKM. CDR3 sequence (DNA): TGTGCCAGCAGTTTATTAGTGTTTGGGGCAGGGGCTCCCCAAGAGACCCAGTACTTC. Protein sequence: CASSLLVFGAGAPQETQYF.